Here is one T cell receptor (beta chain) with its context. Its antigen is as yet unknown. The data are from a study of CD8 T cells in ankylosing spondylitis. In making TCR beta libraries, quantitative 5'-RACE with molecular barcodes was used. TCRdb fed the 5' RACE reads into MiXCR, producing one record per CDR3 protein. The repertoire holds 180,000 or so distinct CDR3 sequences, with around a tenth as singletons. The CDR3 contains 13 residues. The V gene's germline CDR1 is MDHEN and CDR2 SYDVKM. V lost 5 bases to trimming and J lost 9 bases, with 16 bases between them. Study-level points and caveats: Seemingly characteristic of ankylosing spondylitis blood was a TCR beta motif consisting of about 8 highly homologous variants. Several of the motif variants were reported before in synovial fluid and blood from reactive arthritis. Within matched ankylosing spondylitis synovial fluid, disease-linked clones were reportedly significantly enriched.

This clonotype originated in a male donor with ankylosing spondylitis or in good health (not recorded which). Sequenced input: blood, either unsorted or a sorted T cell fraction (not recorded which). The chain carries TRBV28 and TRBJ2-5; D is ambiguous. The CDR3 region has the DNA TGTGCCAGCAGTCCTTTACGCGGAATGGCCCAGTACTTC. Its protein is CASSPLRGMAQYF.